These T cell receptor beta chains were read from a single sample in a study of T cells in localized non-small cell lung cancer. Libraries were prepared by immunoSEQ multiplex PCR; TCRdb keeps only in-frame clonotypes and omits some of them. Of around 35,000 clones in the sample, under 95% were seen once. Sequences were derived from peripheral blood mononuclear cells, sampled before any cancer treatment. Receptors were obtained from a female donor at least 60 years old with stage II lung adenocarcinoma. The CDR3 runs from the conserved cysteine through the conserved F or W. A D gene is named only where the DNA matches it firmly. Only part of the rows carry a size: once, few, many, or a class if the clone is expanded.

CDR3: CASSIYNEQFF
DNA: TGTGCCAGCAGCATTTACAATGAGCAGTTCTTC
size: .
D: .
V: TRBV7-2
J: TRBJ2-1

CDR3: CASSVGRASSTDTQYF
DNA: TGTGCCAGCAGCGTAGGAAGGGCCTCCAGCACAGATACGCAGTATTTT
size: .
D: .
V: TRBV9
J: TRBJ2-3

CDR3: CASTRPQGSGNTIYF
DNA: TGTGCCAGCACCCGACCGCAAGGGTCTGGAAACACCATATATTTT
size: .
D: .
V: TRBV6-6
J: TRBJ1-3

CDR3: CASSLSTGTGEETQYF
DNA: TGTGCCAGCAGCTTATCCACCGGGACAGGGGAAGAGACCCAGTACTTC
size: .
D: TRBD1
V: TRBV7-2
J: TRBJ2-5

CDR3: CASSRQASGTYNEQFF
DNA: TGTGCCAGTAGTAGGCAAGCTAGCGGGACCTACAATGAGCAGTTCTTC
size: .
D: TRBD2
V: TRBV19
J: TRBJ2-1

CDR3: CASSHDRGNTEAFF
DNA: TGTGCCAGCAGCCACGACAGGGGGAATACTGAAGCTTTCTTT
size: .
D: TRBD1
V: TRBV5-4
J: TRBJ1-1

CDR3: CSVQDLRGYNEQFF
DNA: TGCAGCGTTCAGGATTTGCGGGGTTACAATGAGCAGTTCTTC
size: .
D: .
V: TRBV29-1
J: TRBJ2-1

CDR3: CAAKPSGTAVSYGYTF
DNA: TGTGCCGCCAAACCCTCCGGGACGGCAGTAAGCTATGGCTACACCTTC
size: .
D: .
V: TRBV19
J: TRBJ1-2

CDR3: CASSLELAGGPDEQYF
DNA: TGCGCCAGCAGCTTGGAACTAGCGGGAGGGCCGGACGAGCAGTACTTC
size: .
D: TRBD2
V: TRBV5-1
J: TRBJ2-7

CDR3: CASSQAGGGYQETQYF
DNA: TGTGCCAGCAGCCAAGCGGGGGGGGGTTACCAAGAGACCCAGTACTTC
size: .
D: TRBD2
V: TRBV4-2
J: TRBJ2-5

CDR3: CAISEDGQGRETQYF
DNA: TGTGCCATCAGTGAAGATGGACAGGGGAGGGAGACCCAGTACTTC
size: .
D: TRBD1
V: TRBV10-3
J: TRBJ2-5

CDR3: CASSIRGDTQYF
DNA: TGCGCCAGCAGTATACGGGGAGATACGCAGTATTTT
size: once
D: .
V: TRBV10-1
J: TRBJ2-3

CDR3: CASSPYTGGPRTDTQYF
DNA: TGTGCCAGCAGCCCCTACACGGGGGGGCCTCGCACAGATACGCAGTATTTT
size: .
D: TRBD2
V: TRBV9
J: TRBJ2-3

CDR3: CASSPQGARGEKLFF
DNA: TGTGCCAGCAGTCCACAGGGGGCGCGGGGTGAAAAACTGTTTTTT
size: .
D: TRBD1
V: TRBV2
J: TRBJ1-4

CDR3: CSVGGDPLTFF
DNA: TGCAGCGTGGGGGGGGACCCCCTGACTTTCTTT
size: .
D: .
V: TRBV29-1
J: TRBJ1-1

CDR3: CASSLEAGDNYGYTF
DNA: TGCGCCAGCAGCTTAGAGGCAGGGGATAACTATGGCTACACCTTC
size: .
D: .
V: TRBV5-1
J: TRBJ1-2

CDR3: CASSPTSGGHNEQFF
DNA: TGTGCCAGCAGCCCGACTAGCGGGGGGCATAATGAGCAGTTCTTC
size: .
D: TRBD2
V: TRBV7-9
J: TRBJ2-1

CDR3: CASRDPDSGRRETQYF
DNA: TGTGCCAGCAGGGACCCAGATAGCGGGAGAAGAGAGACCCAGTACTTC
size: .
D: TRBD2
V: TRBV2
J: TRBJ2-5

CDR3: CASSPWDGPSYEQYF
DNA: TGTGCCAGCAGCCCCTGGGACGGGCCTTCCTACGAGCAGTACTTC
size: .
D: .
V: TRBV7-9
J: TRBJ2-7

CDR3: CASSLNGANEQYF
DNA: TGCGCCAGCAGCTTGAACGGGGCGAACGAGCAGTACTTC
size: .
D: .
V: TRBV5-1
J: TRBJ2-7

CDR3: CASLQGGGGNTIYF
DNA: TGTGCCAGCTTACAAGGGGGTGGAGGAAACACCATATATTTT
size: once
D: .
V: TRBV6-1
J: TRBJ1-3

CDR3: CASRKSGSSYNEQFF
DNA: TGTGCCAGCAGGAAGAGCGGGAGCTCCTACAATGAGCAGTTCTTC
size: .
D: TRBD2
V: TRBV2
J: TRBJ2-1

CDR3: CASQNRGADTQYF
DNA: TGTGCCTCCCAAAACAGGGGCGCAGATACGCAGTATTTT
size: .
D: TRBD1
V: TRBV30
J: TRBJ2-3

CDR3: CASRPRGSSYNEQFF
DNA: TGTGCCAGCAGACCCCGGGGCAGCTCCTACAATGAGCAGTTCTTC
size: .
D: .
V: TRBV28
J: TRBJ2-1

CDR3: CASSDTEAFF
DNA: TGTGCCAGTAGCGACACTGAAGCTTTCTTT
size: .
D: .
V: TRBV19
J: TRBJ1-1

CDR3: CASSVPSQDTQYF
DNA: TGCGCCAGCAGCGTACCCTCCCAGGATACGCAGTATTTT
size: .
D: .
V: TRBV5-1
J: TRBJ2-3

CDR3: CSVLHQGIGYTF
DNA: TGCAGCGTCCTCCATCAGGGGATTGGCTACACCTTC
size: .
D: .
V: TRBV29-1
J: TRBJ1-2

CDR3: CASSTKTRAIQYF
DNA: TGTGCCAGTAGTACCAAAACTCGGGCTATCCAGTACTTC
size: .
D: .
V: TRBV19
J: TRBJ2-7

CDR3: CATARERGVYNEQFF
DNA: TGTGCCACCGCCCGGGAGCGGGGGGTATACAATGAGCAGTTCTTC
size: .
D: TRBD2
V: TRBV15
J: TRBJ2-1

CDR3: CASSAGQPNTGELFF
DNA: TGCGCCAGCAGCGCAGGACAGCCGAACACCGGGGAGCTGTTTTTT
size: .
D: .
V: TRBV5-1
J: TRBJ2-2

CDR3: CASSSNRLSSTDTQYF
DNA: TGTGCCAGCAGCTCGAACAGACTAAGTAGCACAGATACGCAGTATTTT
size: .
D: .
V: TRBV7-8
J: TRBJ2-3